These 29 T cell receptor beta chains were all obtained from the same sample, sequenced in a study of memory CD4+ T cells and cytomegalovirus serostatus. Sequencing used immunoSEQ multiplex PCR; TCRdb keeps in-frame clones, though not all of them. This sample has over 65,000 clones; roughly 76% occur once, and the top ten carry roughly 4.4%. The sort gate was single viable CD3+CD4+CD8-CD45RO+ cells for memory CD4+ T cells. What was sequenced was memory CD4+ T cells from blood. These receptors were obtained from an adult in good health and CMV-seropositive.

This clone was picked up a small number of times. V is TRBV28 and J is TRBJ1-1, with TRBD1 identical over 8 bases. This CDR3 comprises 14 residues. Per germline, CDR1 MDHEN and CDR2 SYDVKM. The ends lost 7 bases at V and 0 bases at J; junction bases unmatched: 4. CDR3 DNA: TGTGCCAGCATCGCAGGGGGCATGAACACTGAAGCTTTCTTT. Amino acids: CASIAGGMNTEAFF.

On this clone: The identical CDR3 is also encoded by other nucleotide sequences in the sample. V usage is TRBV28 and J usage is TRBJ1-5; perhaps TRBD1 as D (5 bases). The CDR3 runs 14 residues. The V end lost 7 bases, the J end lost 2 bases, and 12 bases lay between the germline ends. Germline V CDR1 and CDR2: MDHEN, SYDVKM. The CDR3 DNA is TGTGCCAGCACCTCTGGAGGGGGCAATCAGCCCCAGCATTTT. This sequence encodes CASTSGGGNQPQHF.

The chain recombines TRBV19 with TRBJ2-2; 7 bases line up with TRBD1. The CDR3 has 15 residues. Germline-derived CDR1 and CDR2 are LNHDA and SQIVND (reference sequence). Trimming cost V 6 bases and J 4 bases; bases outside gene matches: 8. CDR3 bases: TGTGCCAGTAGATCAGACAGGGAAGGCACCGGGGAGCTGTTTTTT. It specifies CASRSDREGTGELFF.

The CDR3 DNA sequence: TGCGCCAGCAGTCGCCCGGGAGTAGGAAGCAATCAGCCCCAGCATTTT. Translated: CASSRPGVGSNQPQHF. The chain is built from TRBV4-1 and TRBJ1-5; no clear D gene. V lost 6 bases and J lost 1, with 16 bases in between. In germline, CDR1 is MGHRA, CDR2 YSYEKL. This CDR3 comprises 16 residues.

The V and J genes are TRBV5-1 and TRBJ1-2; no reliable D call. Germline values: CDR1 SGHRS, CDR2 YFSETQ. V lost 2 bases to trimming and J lost 5 bases, with 7 bases between them. This CDR3 region has 12 residues. The CDR3 DNA sequence: TGCGCCAGCAGCTTAGACAATTATGGCTACACCTTC. Its translation is CASSLDNYGYTF.

The rearrangement links TRBV6-6 to TRBJ1-2; the D gene is possibly TRBD1 (6 bases). Trimming took off 6 bases at V and 4 bases at J, with 12 bases between the two ends. This CDR3 region has 13 residues. Germline V gene sequence: CDR1 MNHNY, CDR2 SVGAGI (reference sequence). The CDR3 sequence is CASRGQSVYGYTF. The CDR3 bases are TGTGCCAGCAGAGGACAGAGCGTCTATGGCTACACCTTC.

This chain joins TRBV9 and TRBJ2-5; a weak D match, TRBD2 (6 bases). V was shortened by 3 bases and J by 7 bases, with 16 bases between the two germline ends. Germline V CDR1 and CDR2: SGDLS, YYNGEE. CDR3 length: 14 amino acids. The CDR3 DNA reads as TGTGCCAGCAGCGCCGGGACTCCTCGTGGGACCCAGTACTTC. As protein: CASSAGTPRGTQYF. The whole variable domain, remainder taken from reference TRBV9 and TRBJ2-5, is DSGVTQTPKHLITATGQRVTLRCSPRSGDLSVYWYQQSLDQGLQFLIQYYNGEERAKGNILERFSAQQFPDLHSELNLSSLELGDSALYFCASSAGTPRGTQYFGPGTRLLVL.

In this sample, this clone turned up a few times. The genes are TRBV7-2 and TRBJ2-2; D perhaps matches TRBD2 (6 bases). The CDR3 runs 14 residues. Germline assignment: CDR1 SGHTA and CDR2 FQGNSA. Trimming pared 1 base from V and 5 bases from J, leaving 8 bases between. The CDR3 loop reads CASSLVAGTGELFF. CDR3 in DNA: TGTGCCAGCAGCTTAGTTGCGGGAACCGGGGAGCTGTTTTTT. The full variable domain, in which reference TRBV7-2 and TRBJ2-2 provide the parts outside the CDR3, is GAGVSQSPSNKVTEKGKDVELRCDPISGHTALYWYRQSLGQGLEFLIYFQGNSAPDKSGLPSDRFSAERTGGSVSTLTIQRTQQEDSAVYLCASSLVAGTGELFFGEGSRLTVL.

The chain uses TRBV12-2 and TRBJ1-4. TRBV12-2 is deemed a pseudogene. The CDR3 is 11 amino acids. The CDR3 DNA follows: TGTGCAAGTCGCGACGCGGGAGAACTGTTTTTT. This codes for CASRDAGELFF.

The gene calls are TRBV9 and TRBJ2-3; 8 bases match TRBD2. Germline trimming cut 0 bases from V and 2 bases from J; bases unmatched to any gene: 5. Germline assignment: CDR1 SGDLS and CDR2 YYNGEE. This CDR3 is 16 amino acids long. As DNA, the CDR3 is TGTGCCAGCAGCGTAGCCGCGGGGGGTCCCACAGATACGCAGTATTTT. It codes for CASSVAAGGPTDTQYF.

This sequence joins TRBV14 and TRBJ2-3; 8 bases line up with TRBD2. The CDR3 totals 17 residues. The J segment lost 0 bases and the V segment lost 1 base, leaving 6 bases of the junction unmatched. Germline V gives CDR1 SGHDN, CDR2 FVKESK. The CDR3 DNA reads as TGTGCCAGCAGCCAAGGGCGGGGGGCGCCTAGCACAGATACGCAGTATTTT. This encodes CASSQGRGAPSTDTQYF.

The CDR3 nucleotides read TGTGCCAGCAGTTTAGCTGCGTACAATGAGCAGTTCTTC. Its protein is CASSLAAYNEQFF. The chain couples TRBV27 to TRBJ2-1, with D uncertain. Trimming cost V 2 bases and J 4 bases, with 6 bases left between them. The CDR3 runs 13 residues. Germline V lookup: CDR1 MNHEY, CDR2 SMNVEV (reference sequence).

This rearrangement joins TRBV18 to TRBJ1-1; D unclear. V lost 3 bases and J lost 4, with 18 bases in between. In germline, CDR1 is KGHSH, CDR2 LQKENI. The CDR3 runs 16 residues. The CDR3 here is CASSPGIKSSGTEAFF. CDR3 bases: TGTGCCAGCTCACCCGGAATCAAAAGTTCGGGCACTGAAGCTTTCTTT.

The chain carries TRBV30 and TRBJ2-6; D remains unclear. The germline V gene encodes CDR1 GTSNPN and CDR2 SVGIG (reference sequence). Trimming took 4 bases from V and 2 from J, leaving 6 bases between them. The CDR3 runs 13 residues. The DNA of the CDR3 is TGTGCCTGGACCTCAACTGGGGCCAACGTCCTGACTTTC. It codes for CAWTSTGANVLTF.

This sequence joins TRBV20-1 and TRBJ2-7; no reliable D call. Germline V CDR1 and CDR2: DFQATT, SNEGSKA (reference sequence). Trimming pared 1 base from V and 7 bases from J, leaving 8 bases between. The CDR3 is made up of 11 amino acids. The CDR3 sequence: CSARGVGEQYF. For the CDR3, the DNA is TGCAGTGCTAGAGGTGTCGGGGAGCAGTACTTC.

This chain uses TRBV2 with TRBJ1-2; 8 bases fit TRBD1. Germline V lookup: CDR1 SNHLY, CDR2 FYNNEI. The junction had 6 bases not matched to a gene; V was cut back by 5 bases and J by 4 bases. The CDR3 runs 14 residues. The CDR3 bases are TGTGCCAGCAGTTTCGACAGGGGAAGCTATGGCTACACCTTC. This encodes CASSFDRGSYGYTF.

V usage is TRBV7-4 and J usage is TRBJ2-7, with D possibly being TRBD2 (6 bases). This CDR3 has 16 amino acids. With 5 bases removed from V and 0 bases from J, the gap between germline ends came to 17 bases. CDR1 SGHVT and CDR2 SQSDAQ come from the germline V gene. For the CDR3, the DNA is TGTGCCAGCAGCCCCCCTCCGGCGGGGTCCTCCTACGAGCAGTACTTC. It specifies CASSPPPAGSSYEQYF.

The rearrangement links TRBV2 to TRBJ1-2, with D possibly being TRBD1 (6 bases). Trimming removed 7 bases from V and 8 bases from J, with 17 bases in between. Germline CDR1 is SNHLY and CDR2 is FYNNEI. The CDR3 has 13 amino acids. The CDR3 coding sequence is TGTGCCAGCAATCAACAGGGAGAAGGCGGCTACACCTTC. It translates to CASNQQGEGGYTF.

The chain joins TRBV18 to TRBJ1-2; D is undetermined. Trimming left V 0 bases short and J 4 bases short, with 9 bases between. This CDR3 is 14 amino acids long. Per germline, CDR1 KGHSH and CDR2 LQKENI. The CDR3 region has the DNA TGTGCCAGCTCACCACCGACCAGAGGCTATGGCTACACCTTC. Residues: CASSPPTRGYGYTF. Filled out from reference TRBV18 and TRBJ1-2, the complete variable domain reads NAGVMQNPRHLVRRRGQEARLRCSPMKGHSHVYWYRQLPEEGLKFMVYLQKENIIDESGMPKERFSAEFPKEGPSILRIQQVVRGDSAAYFCASSPPTRGYGYTFGSGTRLTVV.

V and J are TRBV11-2 and TRBJ2-5; D may be TRBD2 (5 bases). V shed 3 bases and J shed 5 bases, with 19 bases lying between them. The CDR3 covers 16 residues. The germline V gene has CDR1 SGHAT and CDR2 FQNNGV. The CDR3 coding sequence is TGTGCCAGCAGCTTGTGGCCCGGAGGAGACTCTGAGACCCAGTACTTC. Its translation is CASSLWPGGDSETQYF.

This clone has a handful of counts. J is TRBJ2-7 and V is TRBV5-4; D could derive from TRBD1 or TRBD2 (5 bases each). In germline, CDR1 is SGHNT, CDR2 YYREEE (reference sequence). The CDR3 runs to 13 residues. Trimming took 4 bases from V and 2 from J, leaving 10 bases between them. The CDR3 protein is CASSRDLPYEQYF. For the CDR3, the DNA is TGTGCCAGCAGCCGGGACCTACCCTACGAGCAGTACTTC. The full variable domain, in which reference TRBV5-4 and TRBJ2-7 provide the parts outside the CDR3, is ETGVTQSPTHLIKTRGQQVTLRCSSQSGHNTVSWYQQALGQGPQFIFQYYREEENGRGNFPPRFSGLQFPNYSSELNVNALELDDSALYLCASSRDLPYEQYFGPGTRLTVT.

The count of this clone is one. This chain joins TRBV28 and TRBJ2-2; TRBD2 agrees at 10 bases. Germline CDR1 reads MDHEN; CDR2 reads SYDVKM. J lost 7 bases, V lost 5 bases, and 7 bases had no gene match. The length of the CDR3 is 15 residues. In nucleotides, the CDR3 is TGTGCCAGCAGTAGGTCTAGCGGGAGTGGCGGGGAGCTGTTTTTT. This sequence encodes CASSRSSGSGGELFF.

This chain joins TRBV18 and TRBJ1-1; D remains ambiguous. CDR1 is KGHSH, CDR2 LQKENI, per germline. Trimming left V 3 bases short and J 0 bases short, with 11 bases between. The CDR3 runs to 15 residues. CDR3 sequence reads: CASSPPVWLNTEAFF. CDR3 sequence (DNA): TGTGCCAGCTCACCCCCTGTCTGGCTGAACACTGAAGCTTTCTTT.

The V gene is TRBV6-1, the J gene TRBJ1-5; D is uncertain. The germline V gene has CDR1 MNHNS and CDR2 SASEGT. With 8 bases removed from V and 6 bases from J, the gap between germline ends came to 5 bases. There are 10 residues in the CDR3. The CDR3, as DNA: TGTGCCAGCTCTAGTCAGCCCCAGCATTTT. Encoded protein: CASSSQPQHF.

J is TRBJ2-7 and V is TRBV5-4; TRBD1 agrees at 10 bases. CDR1 is SGHNT and CDR2 is YYREEE in the germline V gene (reference sequence). The ends lost 4 bases at V and 4 bases at J; junction bases unmatched: 8. The CDR3 consists of 15 residues. The CDR3 DNA reads TGTGCCAGCAGCCGACCGACAGGGGGCAAGTACGAGCAGTACTTC. It yields the protein CASSRPTGGKYEQYF.

The chain uses TRBV5-6 and TRBJ2-2; D might be TRBD2 (6 bases). The CDR3 has 17 amino acids. The germline V gene has CDR1 SGHDT and CDR2 YYEEEE. Trimming stripped 1 base from V and 7 bases from J, with 20 bases between. CDR3 residues: CASSLQGLGGTGGELFF. Written as DNA, the CDR3 is TGTGCCAGCAGCTTGCAAGGCCTCGGGGGTACGGGCGGGGAGCTGTTTTTT. The variable domain in full, with the rest retrieved from reference TRBV5-6 and TRBJ2-2, is DAGVTQSPTHLIKTRGQQVTLRCSPKSGHDTVSWYQQALGQGPQFIFQYYEEEERQRGNFPDRFSGHQFPNYSSELNVNALLLGDSALYLCASSLQGLGGTGGELFFGEGSRLTVL.

The rearrangement joins TRBV2 to TRBJ1-3; D unresolved. Germline V CDR1 and CDR2: SNHLY, FYNNEI. The CDR3 has 15 residues. V lost 10 bases and J lost 2, with 18 bases in between. The CDR3 sequence: CATKPRRGTGNTIYF. The CDR3 bases are TGTGCCACCAAACCTCGTCGGGGAACTGGAAACACCATATATTTT. The variable domain in full, with the rest retrieved from reference TRBV2 and TRBJ1-3, is EPEVTQTPSHQVTQMGQEVILRCVPISNHLYFYWYRQILGQKVEFLVSFYNNEISEKSEIFDDQFSVERPDGSNFTLKIRSTKLEDSAMYFCATKPRRGTGNTIYFGEGSWLTVV.

This clone occurred once. V and J are TRBV4-2 and TRBJ2-5, with TRBD2 matching 14 bases. V lost 4 bases and J lost 3; bases outside the gene matches: 4. Germline V gene lookup returns CDR1 LGHNA and CDR2 YNFKEQ. This CDR3 has 16 amino acids. The CDR3 DNA follows: TGTGCCAGCAGCCTGGGACTAGCGGGAGTAGAAGAGACCCAGTACTTC. As protein: CASSLGLAGVEETQYF.

This clone is a singleton in its sample. The gene calls are TRBV19 and TRBJ2-7; perhaps TRBD1 as D (6 bases). The CDR3 consists of 14 residues. Trimming stripped 4 bases from V and 7 bases from J, with 17 bases between. CDR1 is LNHDA, CDR2 SQIVND, per germline (reference sequence). CDR3 in DNA: TGTGCCAGTAGTACGACAGGTCCCTCGGGGGAGCAGTACTTC. This sequence encodes CASSTTGPSGEQYF.